These T cell receptor beta chains were read from a single sample in a study of T cell responses to AZD1222 COVID-19 vaccine. TCRdb keeps only in-frame clones here, not all; method: immunoSEQ multiplex PCR. In the table there are about 170,000 clones, 75% to 90% of which are singletons. The sample was peripheral blood, taken on day 0 of AZD1222 vaccination. Receptors originate from an adult in good health. The CDR3 runs from the conserved cysteine through the conserved F or W. The D gene is left open where the match is weak. Size values are once, few and many counts, or a class for expanded clones, and some rows have none.

d_gene,j_gene,abundance,v_gene,CDR3nt,CDR3aa
.,TRBJ2-7,once,TRBV5-1,TGCGCCAGCAGCTTGGTGGCAGGGAACTACGAGCAGTACTTC,CASSLVAGNYEQYF
.,TRBJ2-7,.,TRBV18,TGTGCCAGCTCACGACAGACAGAATACGAGCAGTACTTC,CASSRQTEYEQYF
.,TRBJ1-5,.,TRBV15,TGTGCCACCAGCTCCCGACAGAAGAATAGCAATCAGCCCCAGCATTTT,CATSSRQKNSNQPQHF
TRBD1,TRBJ1-2,.,TRBV6-5,TGTGCCAGCCGCGACAGGGGGCTCAACTATGGCTACACCTTC,CASRDRGLNYGYTF
.,TRBJ2-2,.,TRBV7-6,TGTGCCAGCAGCTTAGGGAACACCGGGGAGCTGTTTTTT,CASSLGNTGELFF
TRBD1,TRBJ2-7,.,TRBV5-1,TGCGCCAGCAGCTTCCGGGACAGGGCCTACGAGCAGTACTTC,CASSFRDRAYEQYF
.,TRBJ2-7,.,TRBV2,TGTGCCAGCACAGAAGGGGTCTCCTACGAGCAGTACTTC,CASTEGVSYEQYF
.,TRBJ2-3,.,TRBV29-1,TGCAGCGTTAGATATATGGATACGCAGTATTTT,CSVRYMDTQYF
TRBD2,TRBJ2-1,once,TRBV5-1,TGCGCCAGCAGCTTGGCGGGACTAGCACACAATGAGCAGTTCTTC,CASSLAGLAHNEQFF
TRBD1,TRBJ1-4,.,TRBV6-6,TGTGCCAGCGGGACAGGGCTGGTTGCAACTAATGAAAAACTGTTTTTT,CASGTGLVATNEKLFF
.,TRBJ2-7,.,TRBV28,TGTGCCAGCAGCATACCGGGTCTCTACGAGCAGTACTTC,CASSIPGLYEQYF
.,TRBJ2-7,.,TRBV12-3/TRBV12-4,TGTGCCAGCAGTTTAGACAACCGCTACGAGCAGTACTTC,CASSLDNRYEQYF
.,TRBJ1-3,.,TRBV18,TGTGCCAGCTCACCACCAGTACACACGTCTGGAAACACCATATATTTT,CASSPPVHTSGNTIYF
.,TRBJ1-1,once,TRBV27,TGTGCCAGCAGGCGCGGGGGGCAAACTGAAGCTTTCTTT,CASRRGGQTEAFF
TRBD1,TRBJ1-4,once,TRBV3-1/TRBV3-2,TGTGCCAGCAGCAGGAGGGGGCAGCAGAATGAAAAACTGTTTTTT,CASSRRGQQNEKLFF
.,TRBJ2-7,.,TRBV20-1,TGCAGTGCTAGCGTCCCCACCGAGCAGTACTTC,CSASVPTEQYF
.,TRBJ1-1,once,TRBV19,TGTGCCAGTACCAATCCCAGATGGCCGACTGAAGCTTTCTTT,CASTNPRWPTEAFF
TRBD2,TRBJ2-1,.,TRBV9,TGTGCCAGCAGCGGAGGGACTAGCGGGACCTACAATGAGCAGTTCTTC,CASSGGTSGTYNEQFF
.,TRBJ2-1,.,TRBV4-1,TGCGCCAGCAGCCAAGACAGGGACCTTTACAATGAGCAGTTCTTC,CASSQDRDLYNEQFF
.,TRBJ2-1,.,TRBV2,TGTGCCAGCAAATATATACAGGGCGGGCCCAATGAGCAGTTCTTC,CASKYIQGGPNEQFF
.,TRBJ1-4,.,TRBV28,TGTGCCAGCAGTTTATTGGTCGGGAGTGGAGGTATCGGAAAACTGTTTTTT,CASSLLVGSGGIGKLFF
.,TRBJ1-6,.,TRBV5-4,TGTGCCAGCAGGTCCGGGGGGGCTTATAATTCACCCCTCCACTTT,CASRSGGAYNSPLHF
.,TRBJ2-3,.,TRBV6-5,TGTGCCAGCAGTTACTCCCCTGACAGGCCCCTGAAGTATTTT,CASSYSPDRPLKYF
.,TRBJ2-1,.,TRBV7-9,TGTGCCAGCAGCTCTCCACAGGGATATGAGCAGTTCTTC,CASSSPQGYEQFF
TRBD1,TRBJ1-4,.,TRBV5-1,TGCGCCAGCAGCTTGGCCTTTCAGGGGGCAACTAATGAAAAACTGTTTTTT,CASSLAFQGATNEKLFF
.,TRBJ2-7,.,TRBV18,TGTGCCAGCTCACCAGCGACTACAGGGCAGGCGGAGCAGTACTTC,CASSPATTGQAEQYF
TRBD2,TRBJ2-2,.,TRBV14,TGTGCCAGCAGCCCCTCACTACTAGCGGGTGAGGCCCGGGAGCTGTTTTTT,CASSPSLLAGEARELFF
.,TRBJ1-6,.,TRBV2,TGTGCCAGCAGGGCAGGGCCCTATAATTCACCCCTCCACTTT,CASRAGPYNSPLHF
TRBD1,TRBJ2-5,.,TRBV7-3,TGTGCCAGCAGCCGAGCGGGGACAGGGGGAGAGACCCAGTACTTC,CASSRAGTGGETQYF
.,TRBJ1-1,few,TRBV4-1,TGCGCCAGCAGCCAAGATCCCGCCAGTAGCACTGAAGCTTTCTTT,CASSQDPASSTEAFF
.,TRBJ1-4,.,TRBV28,TGTGCCAGCAGAGCGACACAGGCAACTAATGAAAAACTGTTTTTT,CASRATQATNEKLFF
.,TRBJ1-6,.,TRBV6-1,TGTGCCAGCAGTGAAACCGGCGAGCATTCTAACCACTTT,CASSETGEHSNHF
.,TRBJ1-5,.,TRBV6-5,TGTGCCAGCAGTTACTCGGGCGATCAGCCCCAGCATTTT,CASSYSGDQPQHF
.,TRBJ2-5,.,TRBV4-2,TGTGCCAGCAGCCAGACAAAAGAGACCCAGTACTTC,CASSQTKETQYF
.,TRBJ2-7,.,TRBV29-1,TGCAGCGTCGGGCGGTTGGATAAGGGGGAGCAGTACTTC,CSVGRLDKGEQYF
.,TRBJ1-5,.,TRBV3-1/TRBV3-2,TGTGCCAGCAGCCAAGGGACACAGGGCAATCAGCCCCAGCATTTT,CASSQGTQGNQPQHF
.,TRBJ1-5,once,TRBV19,TGTGCCAGTAGTATAAAGACAGGTTTTACGCCCCAGCATTTT,CASSIKTGFTPQHF
.,TRBJ2-1,.,TRBV24-1,TGTGCCACCAGTGAGGGCGGGGCTACAATGAATGAGCAGTTCTTC,CATSEGGATMNEQFF
.,TRBJ2-3,.,TRBV18,TGTGCCAGCTCACCTGTCACACCCCACACAGATACGCAGTATTTT,CASSPVTPHTDTQYF
.,TRBJ1-1,.,TRBV5-1,TGCGCCAGCAGCTTGGCCCCGACCAACCCGGACACTGAAGCTTTCTTT,CASSLAPTNPDTEAFF
.,TRBJ1-2,.,TRBV6-5,TGTGCCAGCAGTTACTCCCAGACGGCCAACTATGGCTACACCTTC,CASSYSQTANYGYTF
.,TRBJ1-2,.,TRBV2,TGTGCCAGCACCGCCCCCAACAGGTCGCGCAGGAATGGCTACACCTTC,CASTAPNRSRRNGYTF
TRBD1,TRBJ1-3,once,TRBV5-4,TGTGCCAGCAGCATTCGGGACAGGCCAATTAGCGGAAACACCATATATTTT,CASSIRDRPISGNTIYF
.,TRBJ1-1,once,TRBV18,TGTGCCAGCTCACCACAGGGTGGGGGGAGGATGAACACTGAAGCTTTCTTT,CASSPQGGGRMNTEAFF
.,TRBJ1-1,.,TRBV10-3,TGTGCCATCGCCCCAAAGAGGGGATACAGGGAGGACACTGAAGCTTTCTTT,CAIAPKRGYREDTEAFF
.,TRBJ2-3,.,TRBV5-1,TGCGCCAGCAGCTTGTGGGCAGGGGGGACAGATACGCAGTATTTT,CASSLWAGGTDTQYF
.,TRBJ2-7,once,TRBV24-1,TGTGCCACCAGTGGGGCCTACTACGAGCAGTACTTC,CATSGAYYEQYF
.,TRBJ1-2,.,TRBV19,TGTGCCAGTAGTATAGGCCCAGTCAGTCGGGACTATGGCTACACCTTC,CASSIGPVSRDYGYTF
TRBD2,TRBJ2-7,.,TRBV6-5,TGTGCCAGCTGTACTCGGACTAGCGGCCCGTACGAGCAGTACTTC,CASCTRTSGPYEQYF
.,TRBJ1-1,.,TRBV5-1,TGCGCCAGCAGCTTACAGCTCCTGAACACTGAAGCTTTCTTT,CASSLQLLNTEAFF
.,TRBJ1-5,.,TRBV4-1,TGCGCCAGCAGCCAAGCTAGCAATCAGCCCCAGCATTTT,CASSQASNQPQHF
.,TRBJ1-5,.,TRBV7-2,TGTGCCAGCAGCTTAGGGGGGTTCAATCAGCCCCAGCATTTT,CASSLGGFNQPQHF
.,TRBJ1-2,.,TRBV12-3/TRBV12-4,TGTGCCAGCAGCCAGGGTGCGGGCTACACCTTC,CASSQGAGYTF
.,TRBJ2-7,.,TRBV7-9,TGTGCCAGCAGCTCAACCTGGGGCAAATCCTACGAGCAGTACTTC,CASSSTWGKSYEQYF
.,TRBJ1-1,few,TRBV14,TGTGCCAGCAGCTACTCGGGTATGAACACTGAAGCTTTCTTT,CASSYSGMNTEAFF
.,TRBJ1-2,.,TRBV19,TGTGCCAGTAGTATTGGGGGCGGCAGTGGCTACACCTTC,CASSIGGGSGYTF
.,TRBJ1-1,.,TRBV19,TGTGCCAGTAGTAGCAGAAGCTGGAACACTGAAGCTTTCTTT,CASSSRSWNTEAFF
.,TRBJ2-5,.,TRBV18,TGTGCCAGCTCACCACAAACGGGTCGGGAGACCCAGTACTTC,CASSPQTGRETQYF
.,TRBJ1-2,.,TRBV29-1,TGCAGCGTTGAATCGGGGGGGAGCGGCTACACCTTC,CSVESGGSGYTF